This TCR beta chain was captured by sequencing in a study of blood T cell repertoires in COVID-19. Study-level background: The origin of the acute and convalescent COVID-19 samples was the United States, Italy and Spain. PBMCs, B-cell-depleted T cells, or T cells were the source of the cDNA or gDNA that made up the material.

From germline, CDR1 is LGHNA and CDR2 YSLEER. After removal of 0 bases from V and 2 bases from J, the junction contained 10 bases not matched to a gene. This CDR3 has 18 amino acids. In the study's own analysis: Cell counts per sample came from amplifying reference gene primers. Method: immunoSEQ multiplex PCR; TCRdb's copy keeps in-frame clones and lacks some. V and J calls and clone size are given by that table; D and trimming were obtained from the DNA. The data hold some 150,000 clones, with less than 90% observed a single time. This clone has only a few counts. The specimen was peripheral blood. The rearrangement uses TRBV4-3 and TRBJ1-5; 7 positions match TRBD1. The TCR was taken from a woman in her seventies with acute or convalescent COVID-19. The CDR3 protein is CASSQDGPQGKGNQPQHF. The CDR3 DNA sequence: TGCGCCAGCAGCCAAGATGGCCCACAGGGGAAGGGCAATCAGCCCCAGCATTTT.